Below, 8 T cell receptor beta chains from the same sample are listed, as sequenced in a study of molecular identifiers for immune sequencing clone quantification. TCRdb reanalysed the PCR reads using MiXCR and keeps one entry per CDR3 protein. Found here are over 600,000 distinct CDR3 sequences, roughly 21% of them singletons; the top ten hold 0.85%. Source material: naive CD8+ T cells from blood, with Jurkat cell RNA spiked in. The subset was: FACS-sorted CD8+CD4-CCR7+CD45RA+ naive T cells. The receptors originated from a human donor in good health. Some libraries in this study had Jurkat cell RNA spiked in.

This clonotype showed up many times. CDR3 coding DNA: TGTGCCAGCAGCTTAACCCCGGTCTCTGGGGCCAACGTCCTGACTTTC. Translation gives CASSLTPVSGANVLTF. The rearrangement joins TRBV13 to TRBJ2-6; D gene ambiguous. Trimming stripped 2 bases from V and 0 bases from J, with 8 bases between. The CDR3 runs 16 residues. Germline CDR1 reads PRHDT; CDR2 reads FYEKMQ (reference sequence).

This clonotype was counted many times. The V and J genes are TRBV6-5 and TRBJ2-7; 9 bases map to TRBD1. The germline CDR1 and CDR2 sequences are MNHEY and SVGAGI. The CDR3 covers 16 residues. With 0 bases clipped from V and 6 bases from J, the junction kept 9 bases outside the gene matches. This chain's CDR3 is CASSYSIGTGLAEQYF. CDR3 nucleotide sequence: TGTGCCAGCAGTTACTCGATTGGGACAGGGCTGGCCGAGCAGTACTTC.

This clonotype was recorded at least ten times. This sequence joins TRBV13 and TRBJ1-2, with 11 bases identical to TRBD1. V lost 6 bases and J lost 6; bases outside the gene matches: 9. There are 15 residues in the CDR3. Germline CDR1 and CDR2: PRHDT and FYEKMQ (reference sequence). CDR3 in DNA: TGTGCCAGCAGTCAAGGGACAGGGGGAGGCAATGGCTACACCTTC. Residues: CASSQGTGGGNGYTF.

To note about this clonotype: A clone one base away is much larger, so this may be a read error. This chain connects TRBV7-2 to TRBJ2-1; D gene ambiguous. This CDR3 region has 12 residues. The ends were cut back, 5 bases at V and 11 bases at J, with 13 bases in the middle. CDR1 and CDR2 (germline): SGHTA, FQGNSA. This CDR3 is CASSLLVPKQFF. In DNA, the CDR3 is TGTGCCAGCAGCCTACTCGTTCCGAAGCAGTTCTTC.

On this clonotype: At one end, the junction sequence differs from germline, possibly due to a read error. In DNA, the CDR3 is TGTGCCGGTAGTCCGTACGCCGGGGAGCTGTTTTTT. This codes for CAGSPYAGELFF. This chain links TRBV19 with TRBJ2-2; D remains unclear. CDR1 and CDR2 from the germline V gene are LNHDA and SQIVND (reference sequence). The CDR3 is 12 residues long. Using reference TRBV19 and TRBJ2-2 for the parts outside the CDR3, the full variable domain is DGGITQSPKYLFRKEGQNVTLSCEQNLNHDAMYWYRQDPGQGLRLIYYSQIVNDFQKGDIAEGYSVSREKKESFPLTVTSAQKNPTAFYLCAGSPYAGELFFGEGSRLTVL.

On this clonotype itself: A much larger clone sits a single nucleotide away, making a read error possible. The chain is built from TRBV5-1 and TRBJ2-7; 13 positions agree with TRBD2. CDR1 SGHRS and CDR2 YFSETQ come from the germline V gene. CDR3 length: 14 residues. The CDR3 region has the DNA TGCGCCAGCAGTACTAGCGGGGGGGCCTACGAGCAGCACTTC. Translation gives CASSTSGGAYEQHF.

This clonotype was seen many times. The chain combines TRBV20-1 with TRBJ2-2, with TRBD2 identical over 8 bases. This CDR3 has 20 residues. V lost 1 base, J lost 0 bases, and 16 bases stayed unmatched. Per the germline V gene, CDR1 is DFQATT and CDR2 is SNEGSKA (reference sequence). In DNA form, the CDR3 reads TGCAGTGCTAGAGTGGCAATTAGCGGGGATACCACGACGAACACCGGGGAGCTGTTTTTT. Protein product: CSARVAISGDTTTNTGELFF.

A note on this clonotype: This could be a read error, since a much larger clone is one nucleotide away. V usage is TRBV20-1 and J usage is TRBJ2-7; D is possibly TRBD2 (7 bases). This CDR3 has 16 amino acids. Germline CDR1 reads DFQATT; CDR2 reads SNEGSKA (reference sequence). CDR3 nucleotide sequence: TGCAGTGCTAGAGATTATAGACAGGCGGGAGCCTACGAGCAGTGCTTC. It yields the protein CSARDYRQAGAYEQCF.